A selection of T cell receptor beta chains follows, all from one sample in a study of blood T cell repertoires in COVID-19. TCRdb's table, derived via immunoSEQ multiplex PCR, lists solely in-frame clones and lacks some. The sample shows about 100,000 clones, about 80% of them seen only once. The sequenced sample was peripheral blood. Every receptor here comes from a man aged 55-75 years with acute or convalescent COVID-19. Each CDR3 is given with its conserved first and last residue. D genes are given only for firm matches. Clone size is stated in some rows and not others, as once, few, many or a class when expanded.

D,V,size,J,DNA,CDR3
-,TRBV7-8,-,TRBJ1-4,TGTGCCACCAAGGCTAGCTACAGGGACCTTAATGAAAAACTGTTTTTT,CATKASYRDLNEKLFF
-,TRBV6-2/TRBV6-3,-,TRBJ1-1,TGTGCCAGCAGTGATAGCTTGTACACTGAAGCTTTCTTT,CASSDSLYTEAFF
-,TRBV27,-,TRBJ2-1,TGTGCCAGCAGTTTACTAGGAATCGATGAGCAGTTCTTC,CASSLLGIDEQFF
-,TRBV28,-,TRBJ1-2,TGTGCCAGCAGTTTATCGGGGGGCTGGGGCTACACCTTC,CASSLSGGWGYTF
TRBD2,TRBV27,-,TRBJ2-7,TGTGCCAGCAGTGCTAGCGGGCCATCCTACGAGCAGTACTTC,CASSASGPSYEQYF
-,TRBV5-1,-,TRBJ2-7,TGCGCCAGCAGCTTGTCGCCGGGACTCCCCGCGGAGCAGTACTTC,CASSLSPGLPAEQYF
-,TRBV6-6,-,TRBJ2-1,TGTGCCAGCAGTTACGGGCGGGAATCCTACAATGAGCAGTTCTTC,CASSYGRESYNEQFF
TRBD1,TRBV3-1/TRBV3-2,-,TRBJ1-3,TGTGCCAGCAGTGGGACGGGACAGGGGAAAAACACCATATATTTT,CASSGTGQGKNTIYF
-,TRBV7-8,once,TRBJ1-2,TGTGCCAGCAGCTTACGTGACAGGACTGGCTACACCTTC,CASSLRDRTGYTF
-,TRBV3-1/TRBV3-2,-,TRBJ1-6,TGTGCCAGCAGCCAAGCCGGGGTTGATTCACCCCTCCACTTT,CASSQAGVDSPLHF
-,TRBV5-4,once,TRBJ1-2,TGTGCCAGCAGCGGATCCTCCTGGGGGGACTATGGCTACACCTTC,CASSGSSWGDYGYTF
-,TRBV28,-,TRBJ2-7,TGTGCCAGCAGTCCTCAGGGGTCCTCCTACGAGCAGTACTTC,CASSPQGSSYEQYF
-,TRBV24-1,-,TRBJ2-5,TGTGCCACCAGTGATCCCACCCCGCTACGCCAAGAGACCCAGTACTTC,CATSDPTPLRQETQYF
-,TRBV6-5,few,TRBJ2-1,TGTGCCAGCAGTTACTCGACTAGCAATGAGCAGTTCTTC,CASSYSTSNEQFF
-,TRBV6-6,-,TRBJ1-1,TGTGCCAGCAGCGCGCGGGCAGGGAACACTGAAGCTTTCTTT,CASSARAGNTEAFF
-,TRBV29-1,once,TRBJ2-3,TGCAGCGTTGAAGGCCAGGATACGCAGTATTTT,CSVEGQDTQYF
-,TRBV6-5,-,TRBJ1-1,TGTGCCACCCAGGGGTTGGCGAACACTGAAGCTTTCTTT,CATQGLANTEAFF
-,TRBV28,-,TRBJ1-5,TGTGCCAGCAGCCCAACTACAAGCTATAGCAATCAGCCCCAGCATTTT,CASSPTTSYSNQPQHF
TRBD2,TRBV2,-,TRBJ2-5,TGTGCCAGCAGTCCGGGAGGGCCCCAAGAGACCCAGTACTTC,CASSPGGPQETQYF
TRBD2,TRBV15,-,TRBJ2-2,TGTGCCACCAGCAGGGAACTAGCGGGAGGGCCCCGAACCGGGGAGCTGTTTTTT,CATSRELAGGPRTGELFF
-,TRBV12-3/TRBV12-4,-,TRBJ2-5,TGTGCCAGCAGTTCGGGTCACCAAGAGACCCAGTACTTC,CASSSGHQETQYF
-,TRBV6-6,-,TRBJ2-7,TGTGCCAGCAGTTTCCTAGGTTTCGAAAGTCAAGAGCAGTACTTC,CASSFLGFESQEQYF
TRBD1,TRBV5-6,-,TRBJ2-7,TGTGCCAGCAGCGGATATTTAGGGCAGGGGGCCTACGAGCAGTACTTC,CASSGYLGQGAYEQYF
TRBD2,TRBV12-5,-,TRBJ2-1,TGTGCTAGTGGTTTGAGAGCGGGATTCTACAATGAGCAGTTCTTC,CASGLRAGFYNEQFF
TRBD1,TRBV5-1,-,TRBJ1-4,TGCGCCAGCAGCTCCTCAGGGGGTGCTAATGAAAAACTGTTTTTT,CASSSSGGANEKLFF
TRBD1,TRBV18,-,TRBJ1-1,TGTGCCAGCTCTTCCACAGGGGATACCGCTGAAGCTTTCTTT,CASSSTGDTAEAFF
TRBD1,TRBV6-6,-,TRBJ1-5,TGTGCCAGCAGTTACGATAGAGACAGGGCCAAATCGCCCCAGCATTTT,CASSYDRDRAKSPQHF
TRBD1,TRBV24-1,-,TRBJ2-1,TGTGCCACCAGTGATTTCTCAGGCTTACAGGGGGCGTACAATGAGCAGTTCTTC,CATSDFSGLQGAYNEQFF
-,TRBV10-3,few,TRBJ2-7,TGTGCCATCAGTGAGTTGGGCGTATCCTACGAGCAGTACTTC,CAISELGVSYEQYF
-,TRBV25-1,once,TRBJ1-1,TGTGCCAGCATGACAGCTCTTGCCACTGAAGCTTTCTTT,CASMTALATEAFF
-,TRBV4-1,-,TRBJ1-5,TGCGCCAGCAGCCAAGATCCCGGGAGAAATCAGCCCCAGCATTTT,CASSQDPGRNQPQHF
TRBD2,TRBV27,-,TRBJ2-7,TGTGCCAGCAAGGTTAGCGGGGGATACGAGCAGTACTTC,CASKVSGGYEQYF
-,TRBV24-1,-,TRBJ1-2,TGTGCCACCAGTGATCCTCGGAAGCCGGGCTATGGCTACACCTTC,CATSDPRKPGYGYTF
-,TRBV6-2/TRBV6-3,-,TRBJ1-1,TGTGCCAGCAGTTCCCGACAGCCGAACACTGAAGCTTTCTTT,CASSSRQPNTEAFF
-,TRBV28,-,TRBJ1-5,TGTGCCAGCAGTTTATATCCGGGGAGGCAGCCCCAGCATTTT,CASSLYPGRQPQHF
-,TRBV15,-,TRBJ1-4,TGTGCCACCAGCAGAGTACAGAATGAAAAACTGTTTTTT,CATSRVQNEKLFF
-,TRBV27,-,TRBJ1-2,TGTGCCAGCAGTTTATCGATTCCACAGGGTAGTTACTATGGCTACACCTTC,CASSLSIPQGSYYGYTF
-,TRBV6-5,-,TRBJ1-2,TGTGCCAGCACGGGACACCTTAACTATGGCTACACCTTC,CASTGHLNYGYTF
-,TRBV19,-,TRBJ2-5,TGTGCCAGTTCGGACAGTTTACTTCAAGAGACCCAGTACTTC,CASSDSLLQETQYF
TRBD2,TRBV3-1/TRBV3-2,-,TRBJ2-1,TGTGCCAGCAGCCAGATTGTTAGCGGGTTCTACAATGAGCAGTTCTTC,CASSQIVSGFYNEQFF
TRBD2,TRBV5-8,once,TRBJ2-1,TGTGCCAGCAGCTTGGAGGCTAGCGGGACGGCACCGTTCTACAATGAGCAGTTCTTC,CASSLEASGTAPFYNEQFF
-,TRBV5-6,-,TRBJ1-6,TGTGCCAGCAGCGAAAGACAGGCGACTAATTCACCCCTCCACTTT,CASSERQATNSPLHF
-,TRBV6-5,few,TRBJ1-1,TGTGCCAGCAGTTACAGGGGCTTCACTGAAGCTTTCTTT,CASSYRGFTEAFF
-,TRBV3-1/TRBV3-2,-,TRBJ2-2,TGTGCCAGCAGCCGCGGAGGAGAATGGGGGGAGCTGTTTTTT,CASSRGGEWGELFF